These T cell receptor beta chains were read from a single sample in a study of response to subunit inactivated influenza vaccine. One entry per CDR3 protein results from TCRdb running MiXCR on the RT-PCR reads. The repertoire includes roughly 620,000 distinct CDR3 sequences, about 11% of them detected once, and approximately 11% sits in the top ten. The data also belong to a second study, concerning T cells expressing NK-cell markers.

The specimen was PBMCs from blood, collected on the day of vaccination. Receptor source: a man aged 50 to 59 who received an inactivated influenza vaccine. Both conserved end residues are part of each CDR3. The D gene is left open where the match is weak. Size values are once, few and many counts, or a class for expanded clones, and some rows have none.

J | V | size | D | DNA | CDR3
TRBJ2-6 | TRBV5-4 | few | TRBD1 | TGTGCCAGCAGTAAGGGACAGTTCTCTGGGGCCAACGTCCTGACTTTC | CASSKGQFSGANVLTF
TRBJ1-6 | TRBV7-2 | few | TRBD1 | TGTGCCAGCAGCTTGGGCCGAACAGGGGTTGGCTCACCCCTCCACTTT | CASSLGRTGVGSPLHF
TRBJ2-5 | TRBV7-9 | many | TRBD2 | TGTGCCAGCAGCCGAAACGGACTAGCCGGGGAGACCCAGTACTTC | CASSRNGLAGETQYF
TRBJ2-7 | TRBV18 | - | - | TGTGCCAGCTCACCCGCGAGTAAGCGGGCCTACGAGCAGTACTTC | CASSPASKRAYEQYF
TRBJ2-5 | TRBV7-2 | few | - | TGTGCCAGCAGCTCCAGGGGACGCCAAGAGACCCAGTACTTC | CASSSRGRQETQYF
TRBJ2-3 | TRBV6-5 | few | TRBD1 | TGTGCCAGCAGTTACTCGGGACAGGGGGCGAGCACAGATACGCAGTATTTT | CASSYSGQGASTDTQYF
TRBJ1-2 | TRBV5-1 | many | - | TGCGCCAGCAGCTTGCCGACATATCATGGCTACACCTTC | CASSLPTYHGYTF
TRBJ2-3 | TRBV18 | few | - | TGTGCCAGCTCACCACCTTCTAGCGCAGATACGCAGTATTTT | CASSPPSSADTQYF
TRBJ1-1 | TRBV12-3/TRBV12-4 | many | - | TGTGCCAGCAGTTTAGAAGGGGATACTGAAGCTTTCTTT | CASSLEGDTEAFF
TRBJ2-7 | TRBV2 | few | TRBD2 | TGTGCCAGCAGCGCTACTAGCGGGAGCCGCCTCTACGAGCAGTACTTC | CASSATSGSRLYEQYF
TRBJ2-1 | TRBV4-1 | - | - | TGCGCCAGCACCGGGACACAATCCTACAATGAGCAGTTCTTC | CASTGTQSYNEQFF
TRBJ2-3 | TRBV20-1 | few | - | TGCAGTGCCCCGACGGGGTTCAAGGCAGATACGCAGTATTTT | CSAPTGFKADTQYF
TRBJ1-2 | TRBV5-1 | - | TRBD1 | TGCGCCAGCAGAATAGACCAGGGGGGCTATGGCTACACCTTC | CASRIDQGGYGYTF
TRBJ2-1 | TRBV6-2/TRBV6-3 | - | TRBD2 | TGTGCCTCCACTAGCGGAGACTACAATGAGCAGTTCTTC | CASTSGDYNEQFF
TRBJ2-5 | TRBV15 | few | TRBD2 | TGTGCCACCAGCAGGGGACTAGCGGGAGGATCGAAGGAGACCCAGTACTTC | CATSRGLAGGSKETQYF
TRBJ1-6 | TRBV6-2/TRBV6-3 | many | - | TGTGCCAGCAGTTACCGTACGAGCTCCTATAATTCACCCCTCCACTTT | CASSYRTSSYNSPLHF
TRBJ2-7 | TRBV9 | few | TRBD1 | TGTGCCAGCAGCGTAGGACAGGGGAACCACGAGCAGTACTTC | CASSVGQGNHEQYF
TRBJ2-1 | TRBV5-6 | many | - | TGTGCCAGCAGCATGGGACTCCGGAGGCCCAATGAGCAGTTCTTC | CASSMGLRRPNEQFF
TRBJ2-5 | TRBV5-1 | many | - | TGCGCCAGCAGCTTGTCCAGGGCGGAGACCCAGTACTTC | CASSLSRAETQYF
TRBJ1-4 | TRBV20-1 | few | - | TGCAGTGCCACAGACACCCGAAAGGGAAAACTGTTTTTT | CSATDTRKGKLFF
TRBJ2-1 | TRBV9 | - | TRBD1 | TGTGCCAGCAGCGTATCTACAGGGGGGTTACGCGATGAGCAGTTCTTC | CASSVSTGGLRDEQFF
TRBJ2-1 | TRBV6-5 | - | - | TGTGCCAGCAGTTACGGGACTCACAATGAGCAGTTCTTC | CASSYGTHNEQFF
TRBJ2-7 | TRBV4-3 | - | - | TGCGCCAGCAGGAGGATTAAGTCGAGCCAGCGTATCCACTCCTACGAGCAGTACTTC | CASRRIKSSQRIHSYEQYF
TRBJ1-1 | TRBV10-3 | - | - | TGTGCCATCAGTGGGGGGGCAGGGACTGAAGCTTTCTTT | CAISGGAGTEAFF
TRBJ2-7 | TRBV14 | - | - | TGTGCCAGCAGCCTCGGGATGTCCTCCTACGAGCAGTACTTC | CASSLGMSSYEQYF
TRBJ1-2 | TRBV5-1 | - | TRBD1 | TGCGCCAGCAGCTCGGGGACAGTTCATCCTAACTATGGCTACACCTTC | CASSSGTVHPNYGYTF
TRBJ2-1 | TRBV7-3 | few | TRBD2 | TGTGCCAGCAGCCCCGGCGGGAGTCCCTACAATGAGCAGTTCTTC | CASSPGGSPYNEQFF
TRBJ2-3 | TRBV28 | few | TRBD1 | TGTGCCAGCAGTTTCCCGGGACAGGGGGCGCTTAATACGCAGTATTTT | CASSFPGQGALNTQYF
TRBJ2-7 | TRBV3-1 | few | TRBD1 | TGTGCCAGCAAAAAAGGACAGGGATTTAGGTACGAGCAGTACTTC | CASKKGQGFRYEQYF
TRBJ2-7 | TRBV5-1 | few | TRBD1 | TGCGCCAGCAGCATCAGACAGGGATCCTACGAGCAGTACTTC | CASSIRQGSYEQYF
TRBJ2-1 | TRBV5-1 | - | - | TGCGCCAGCAGCTTGGTTACGGGAGATGAGCAGTTCTTC | CASSLVTGDEQFF
TRBJ2-3 | TRBV10-3 | few | TRBD2 | TGTGCCATCAGTGAGTCTTCGGGGGGGCTAACAGATACGCAGTATTTT | CAISESSGGLTDTQYF
TRBJ1-2 | TRBV3-1 | - | - | TGTGCCAGCAGCCAAGGCGGGTCTCATGGCTACACCTTC | CASSQGGSHGYTF
TRBJ2-1 | TRBV7-9 | few | - | TGTGCCAGCAGCTTAGTTGAGGGATTGAATGAGCAGTTCTTC | CASSLVEGLNEQFF
TRBJ1-1 | TRBV6-6 | few | - | TGTGCCAGCAGTTACTCAGCCGTCGGCAGGGCTTTCTTT | CASSYSAVGRAFF
TRBJ2-5 | TRBV5-1 | - | TRBD2 | TGCGCCAGCAGCCTGGAGGGACTAGCGGGAAAAGAGACCCAGTACTTC | CASSLEGLAGKETQYF
TRBJ2-7 | TRBV12-3/TRBV12-4 | few | TRBD1 | TGTGCCAGCAGTTTACTACTTACGAGACAGGGAGAGAACGAGCAGTACTTC | CASSLLLTRQGENEQYF
TRBJ1-1 | TRBV6-2/TRBV6-3 | few | - | TGTGCCAGCAGACGAATTACAGGTTGGGGCACTGAAGCTTTCTTT | CASRRITGWGTEAFF
TRBJ2-7 | TRBV4-2 | - | TRBD2 | TGTGCCAGCAGCGGGGTTAGCGGGCCCTACGAGCAGTACTTC | CASSGVSGPYEQYF
TRBJ2-7 | TRBV2 | - | - | TGTGCCAGCAGGGGGGCGGGGGACGAGCAGTACTTC | CASRGAGDEQYF
TRBJ2-3 | TRBV20-1 | - | TRBD2 | TGCAGTGCTAGAGATCTGGCGGGGGGGGCAGATACGCAGTATTTT | CSARDLAGGADTQYF
TRBJ1-2 | TRBV28 | - | - | TGTGCCAGCAGTTTGATGTCCGGCTACACCTTC | CASSLMSGYTF
TRBJ2-3 | TRBV7-9 | few | - | TGTGCCTGCCGGGCCTTTGCGGCCACAGATACGCAGTATTTT | CACRAFAATDTQYF
TRBJ2-1 | TRBV20-1 | - | TRBD2 | TGCAGTGCTACTCCACTAGCGGGAGGCCCCTACAATGAGCAGTTCTTC | CSATPLAGGPYNEQFF
TRBJ1-5 | TRBV12-3/TRBV12-4 | few | TRBD1 | TGTGCCAGCAGTTTTAGTTACCGGGACAGGTATAATCAGCCCCAGCATTTT | CASSFSYRDRYNQPQHF
TRBJ1-2 | TRBV29-1 | - | - | TGCAGCGTCGCTTCGGGGGGGCTCTACACCTTC | CSVASGGLYTF
TRBJ2-7 | TRBV20-1 | few | - | TGCAGTGCTAGAGCGGGGGCAGGGTCCTCCTACGAGCAGTACTTC | CSARAGAGSSYEQYF
TRBJ1-1 | TRBV27 | few | - | TGTGCCAGCTCGGACAGCTACACTGAAGCTTTCTTT | CASSDSYTEAFF
TRBJ1-1 | TRBV20-1 | - | - | TGCAGTGCTAGAGTGGGTATGAACACTGAAGCTTTCTTT | CSARVGMNTEAFF
TRBJ2-1 | TRBV12-3/TRBV12-4 | - | - | TGTGCCAGCAGTTTAGATTACCGGGGACTCTTAATCGGTGGATCCTACAATGAGCAGTTCTTC | CASSLDYRGLLIGGSYNEQFF